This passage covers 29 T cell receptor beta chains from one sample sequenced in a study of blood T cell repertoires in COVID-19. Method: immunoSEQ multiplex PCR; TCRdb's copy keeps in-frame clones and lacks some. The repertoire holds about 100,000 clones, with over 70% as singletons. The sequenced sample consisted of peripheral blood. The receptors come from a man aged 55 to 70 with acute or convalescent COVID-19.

The CDR3 bases are TGTGCCAGCAGCTTAGAACAAAGGAGCGAGGGGGATGGAGGAAACACCATATATTTT. This translates into CASSLEQRSEGDGGNTIYF. This rearrangement joins TRBV7-8 to TRBJ1-3; maybe TRBD1 (6 bases). Germline V gene lookup returns CDR1 SGHVS and CDR2 FQNEAQ. CDR3 length equals 19 residues. Deletions cut 1 base from V and 4 bases from J, with 23 bases between.

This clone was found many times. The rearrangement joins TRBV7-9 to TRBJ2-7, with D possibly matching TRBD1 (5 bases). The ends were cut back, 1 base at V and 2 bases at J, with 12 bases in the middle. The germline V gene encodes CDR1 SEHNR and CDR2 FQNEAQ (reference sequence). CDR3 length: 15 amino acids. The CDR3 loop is CASSLGQGLTYEQYF. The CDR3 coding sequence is TGTGCCAGCAGCTTAGGCCAGGGTTTAACCTACGAGCAGTACTTC. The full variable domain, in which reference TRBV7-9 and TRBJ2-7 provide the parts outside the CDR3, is DTGVSQNPRHKITKRGQNVTFRCDPISEHNRLYWYRQTLGQGPEFLTYFQNEAQLEKSRLLSDRFSAERPKGSFSTLEIQRTEQGDSAMYLCASSLGQGLTYEQYFGPGTRLTVT.

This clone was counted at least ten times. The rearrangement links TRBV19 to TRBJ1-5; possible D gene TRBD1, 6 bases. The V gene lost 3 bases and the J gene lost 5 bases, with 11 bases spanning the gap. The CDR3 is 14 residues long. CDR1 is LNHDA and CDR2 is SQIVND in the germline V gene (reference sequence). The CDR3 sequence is CASSMRGSYQPQHF. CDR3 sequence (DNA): TGTGCCAGTAGTATGAGGGGGTCGTATCAGCCCCAGCATTTT.

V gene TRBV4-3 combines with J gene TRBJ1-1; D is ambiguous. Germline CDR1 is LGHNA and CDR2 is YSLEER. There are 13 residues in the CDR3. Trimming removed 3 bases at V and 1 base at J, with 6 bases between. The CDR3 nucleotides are TGCGCCAGCAGCCATACACAGAACACTGAAGCTTTCTTT. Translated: CASSHTQNTEAFF.

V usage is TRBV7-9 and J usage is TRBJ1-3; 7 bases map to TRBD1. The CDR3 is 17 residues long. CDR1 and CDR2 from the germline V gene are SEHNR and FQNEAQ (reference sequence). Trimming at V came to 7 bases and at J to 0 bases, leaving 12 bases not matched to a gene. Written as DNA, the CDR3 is TGTGCCAGCACCCTGCCGGACAGGCCATCCTCTGGAAACACCATATATTTT. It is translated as CASTLPDRPSSGNTIYF.

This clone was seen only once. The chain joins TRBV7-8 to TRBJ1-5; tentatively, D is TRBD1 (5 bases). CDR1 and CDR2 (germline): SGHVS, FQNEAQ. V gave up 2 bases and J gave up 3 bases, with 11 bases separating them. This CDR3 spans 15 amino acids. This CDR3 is CASSLQGANNQPQHF. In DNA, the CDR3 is TGTGCCAGCAGCTTACAAGGGGCAAACAATCAGCCCCAGCATTTT.

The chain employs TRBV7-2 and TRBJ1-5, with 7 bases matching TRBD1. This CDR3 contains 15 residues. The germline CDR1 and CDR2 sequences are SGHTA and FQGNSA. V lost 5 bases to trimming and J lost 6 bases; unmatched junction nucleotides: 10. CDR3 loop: CASSAYRGWGQPQHF. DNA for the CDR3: TGTGCCAGCAGCGCCTACAGGGGATGGGGTCAGCCCCAGCATTTT. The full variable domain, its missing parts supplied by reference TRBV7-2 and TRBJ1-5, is GAGVSQSPSNKVTEKGKDVELRCDPISGHTALYWYRQSLGQGLEFLIYFQGNSAPDKSGLPSDRFSAERTGGSVSTLTIQRTQQEDSAVYLCASSAYRGWGQPQHFGDGTRLSIL.

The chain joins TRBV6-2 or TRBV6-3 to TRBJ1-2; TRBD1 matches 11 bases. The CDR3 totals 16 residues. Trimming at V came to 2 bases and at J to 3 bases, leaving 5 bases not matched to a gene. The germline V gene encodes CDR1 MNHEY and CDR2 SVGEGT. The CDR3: CASSYPLGQGDYGYTF. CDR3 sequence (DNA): TGTGCCAGCAGTTACCCCTTGGGACAGGGGGACTATGGCTACACCTTC.

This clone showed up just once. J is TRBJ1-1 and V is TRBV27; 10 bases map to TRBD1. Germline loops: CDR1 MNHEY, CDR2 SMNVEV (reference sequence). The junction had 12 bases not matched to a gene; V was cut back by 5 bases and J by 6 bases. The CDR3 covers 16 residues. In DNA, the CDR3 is TGTGCCAGCAGTCGGACTCCGGGACAGGGGTACTCTGAAGCTTTCTTT. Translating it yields CASSRTPGQGYSEAFF.

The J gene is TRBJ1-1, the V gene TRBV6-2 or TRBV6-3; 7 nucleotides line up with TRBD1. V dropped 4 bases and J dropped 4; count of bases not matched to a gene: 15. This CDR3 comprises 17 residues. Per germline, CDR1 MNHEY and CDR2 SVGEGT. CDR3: CASSSIQGVGDFTEAFF. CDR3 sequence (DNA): TGTGCCAGCAGTTCAATCCAGGGGGTAGGGGACTTCACTGAAGCTTTCTTT.

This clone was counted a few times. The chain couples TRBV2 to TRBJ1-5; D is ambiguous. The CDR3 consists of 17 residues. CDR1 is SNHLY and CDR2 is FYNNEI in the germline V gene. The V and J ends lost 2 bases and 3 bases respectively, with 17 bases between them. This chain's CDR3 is CASSEKERPTNNQPQHF. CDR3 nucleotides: TGTGCCAGCAGTGAAAAGGAGCGACCGACGAACAATCAGCCCCAGCATTTT.

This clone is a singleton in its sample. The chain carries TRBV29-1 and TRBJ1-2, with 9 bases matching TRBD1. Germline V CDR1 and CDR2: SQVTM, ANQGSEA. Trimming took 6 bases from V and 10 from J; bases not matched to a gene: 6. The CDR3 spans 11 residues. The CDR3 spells CSVPGQGSYTF. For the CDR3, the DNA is TGCAGCGTGCCGGGACAGGGATCCTACACCTTC.

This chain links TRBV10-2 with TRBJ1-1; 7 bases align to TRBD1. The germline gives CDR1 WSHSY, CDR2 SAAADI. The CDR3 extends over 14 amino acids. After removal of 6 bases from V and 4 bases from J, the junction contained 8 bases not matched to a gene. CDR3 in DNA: TGCGCCAGCAGCCGTCAACAGGGGACCACTGAAGCTTTCTTT. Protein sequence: CASSRQQGTTEAFF.

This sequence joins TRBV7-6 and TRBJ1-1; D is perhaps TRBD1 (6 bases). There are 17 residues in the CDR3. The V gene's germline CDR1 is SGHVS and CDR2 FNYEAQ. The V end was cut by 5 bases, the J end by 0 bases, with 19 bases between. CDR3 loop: CASSPRTETGMNTEAFF. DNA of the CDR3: TGTGCCAGCAGCCCAAGGACAGAAACCGGTATGAACACTGAAGCTTTCTTT.

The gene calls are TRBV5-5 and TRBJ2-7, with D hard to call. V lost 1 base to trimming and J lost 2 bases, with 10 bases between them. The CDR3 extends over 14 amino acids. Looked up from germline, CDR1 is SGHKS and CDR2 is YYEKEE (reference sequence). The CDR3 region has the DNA TGTGCCAGCAGCTTGTTGCAGGTTCCCTACGAGCAGTACTTC. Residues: CASSLLQVPYEQYF.

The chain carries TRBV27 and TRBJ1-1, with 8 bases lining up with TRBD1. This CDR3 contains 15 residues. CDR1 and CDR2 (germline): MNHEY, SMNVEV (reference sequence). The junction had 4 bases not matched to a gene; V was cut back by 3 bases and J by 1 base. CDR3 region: CASSFYGTGNTEAFF. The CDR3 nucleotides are TGTGCCAGCAGTTTCTACGGGACAGGGAACACTGAAGCTTTCTTT.

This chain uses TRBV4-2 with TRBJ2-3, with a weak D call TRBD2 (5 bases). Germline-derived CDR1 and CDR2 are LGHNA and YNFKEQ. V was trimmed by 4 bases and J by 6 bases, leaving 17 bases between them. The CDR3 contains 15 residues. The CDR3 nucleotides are TGTGCCAGCAGCCCACTTGATGGGAGCGGCGATACGCAGTATTTT. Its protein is CASSPLDGSGDTQYF.

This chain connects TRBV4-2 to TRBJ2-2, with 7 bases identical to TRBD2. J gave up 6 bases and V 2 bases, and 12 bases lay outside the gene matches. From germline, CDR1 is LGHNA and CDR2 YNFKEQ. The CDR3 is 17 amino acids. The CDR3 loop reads CASSQRAAPSGAGELFF. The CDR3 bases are TGTGCCAGCAGCCAAAGAGCAGCCCCCAGCGGGGCCGGGGAGCTGTTTTTT.

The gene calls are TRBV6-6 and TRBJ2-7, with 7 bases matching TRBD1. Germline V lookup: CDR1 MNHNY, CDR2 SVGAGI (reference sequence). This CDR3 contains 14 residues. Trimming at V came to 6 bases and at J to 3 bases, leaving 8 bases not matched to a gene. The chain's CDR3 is CASSTVGTDYEQYF. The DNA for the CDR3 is TGTGCCAGCAGCACTGTTGGGACAGACTACGAGCAGTACTTC.

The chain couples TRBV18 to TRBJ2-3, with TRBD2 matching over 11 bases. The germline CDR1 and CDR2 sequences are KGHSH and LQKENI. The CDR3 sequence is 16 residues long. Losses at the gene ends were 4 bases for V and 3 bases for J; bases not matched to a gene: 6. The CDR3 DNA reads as TGTGCCAGCTCACTCGCCGGGACTAGCGGTACAGATACGCAGTATTTT. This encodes CASSLAGTSGTDTQYF.

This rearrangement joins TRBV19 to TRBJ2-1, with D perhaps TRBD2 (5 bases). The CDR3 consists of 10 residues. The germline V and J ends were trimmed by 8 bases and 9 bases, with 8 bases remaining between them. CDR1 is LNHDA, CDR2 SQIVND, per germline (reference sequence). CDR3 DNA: TGTGCCAGTGCGGGTACTGAGCAGTTCTTC. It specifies CASAGTEQFF.

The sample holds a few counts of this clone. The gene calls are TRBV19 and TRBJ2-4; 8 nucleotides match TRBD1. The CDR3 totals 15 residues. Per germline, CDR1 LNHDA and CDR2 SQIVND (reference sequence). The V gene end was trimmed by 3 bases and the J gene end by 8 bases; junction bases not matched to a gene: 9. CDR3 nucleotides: TGTGCCAGTAGTATCTTCGCAGGGGGCATGGACATTCAGTACTTC. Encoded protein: CASSIFAGGMDIQYF.

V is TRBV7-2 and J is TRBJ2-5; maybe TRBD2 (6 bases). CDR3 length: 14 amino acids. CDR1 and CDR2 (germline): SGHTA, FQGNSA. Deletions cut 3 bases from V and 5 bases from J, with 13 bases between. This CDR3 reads CASSFGGRTETQYF. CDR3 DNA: TGTGCCAGCAGCTTCGGGGGTAGAACGGAGACCCAGTACTTC.

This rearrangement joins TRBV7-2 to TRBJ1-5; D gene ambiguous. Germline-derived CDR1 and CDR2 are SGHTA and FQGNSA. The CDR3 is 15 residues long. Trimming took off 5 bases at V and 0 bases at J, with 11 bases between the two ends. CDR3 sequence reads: CASSANQVSNQPQHF. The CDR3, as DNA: TGTGCCAGCAGCGCGAATCAGGTTAGCAATCAGCCCCAGCATTTT.

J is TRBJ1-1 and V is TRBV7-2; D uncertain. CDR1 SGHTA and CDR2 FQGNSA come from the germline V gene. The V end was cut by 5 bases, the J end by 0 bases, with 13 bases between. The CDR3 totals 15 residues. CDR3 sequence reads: CASSPWFQLNTEAFF. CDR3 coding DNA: TGTGCCAGCAGCCCCTGGTTTCAGTTGAACACTGAAGCTTTCTTT.

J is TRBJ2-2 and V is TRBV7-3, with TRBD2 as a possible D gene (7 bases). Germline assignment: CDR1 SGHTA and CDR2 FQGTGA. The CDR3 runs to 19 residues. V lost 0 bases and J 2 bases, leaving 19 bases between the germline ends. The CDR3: CASSLTYPGGRENTGELFF. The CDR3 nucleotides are TGTGCCAGCAGCTTAACGTATCCGGGGGGCCGAGAAAACACCGGGGAGCTGTTTTTT. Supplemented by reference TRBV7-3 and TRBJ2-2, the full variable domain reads GAGVSQTPSNKVTEKGKYVELRCDPISGHTALYWYRQSLGQGPEFLIYFQGTGAADDSGLPNDRFFAVRPEGSVSTLKIQRTERGDSAVYLCASSLTYPGGRENTGELFFGEGSRLTVL.

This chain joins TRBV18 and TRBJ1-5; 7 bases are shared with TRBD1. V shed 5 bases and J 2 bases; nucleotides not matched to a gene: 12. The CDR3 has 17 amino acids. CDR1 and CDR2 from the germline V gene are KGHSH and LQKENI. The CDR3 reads CASSSTGTALGNQPQHF. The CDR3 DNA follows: TGTGCCAGCTCATCGACCGGGACAGCGTTGGGCAATCAGCCCCAGCATTTT.

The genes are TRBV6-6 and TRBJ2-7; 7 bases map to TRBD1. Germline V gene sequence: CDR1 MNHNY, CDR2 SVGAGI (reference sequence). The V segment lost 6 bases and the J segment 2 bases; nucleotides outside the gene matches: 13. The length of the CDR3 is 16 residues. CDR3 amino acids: CASRESQGSQTYEQYF. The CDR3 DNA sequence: TGTGCCAGCAGAGAATCACAGGGGAGCCAGACCTACGAGCAGTACTTC.

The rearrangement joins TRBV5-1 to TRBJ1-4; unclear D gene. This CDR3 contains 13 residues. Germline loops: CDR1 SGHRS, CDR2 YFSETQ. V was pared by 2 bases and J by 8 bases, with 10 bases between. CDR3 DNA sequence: TGCGCCAGCAGCTTCCAGGAGGACGAAAAACTGTTTTTT. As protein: CASSFQEDEKLFF.